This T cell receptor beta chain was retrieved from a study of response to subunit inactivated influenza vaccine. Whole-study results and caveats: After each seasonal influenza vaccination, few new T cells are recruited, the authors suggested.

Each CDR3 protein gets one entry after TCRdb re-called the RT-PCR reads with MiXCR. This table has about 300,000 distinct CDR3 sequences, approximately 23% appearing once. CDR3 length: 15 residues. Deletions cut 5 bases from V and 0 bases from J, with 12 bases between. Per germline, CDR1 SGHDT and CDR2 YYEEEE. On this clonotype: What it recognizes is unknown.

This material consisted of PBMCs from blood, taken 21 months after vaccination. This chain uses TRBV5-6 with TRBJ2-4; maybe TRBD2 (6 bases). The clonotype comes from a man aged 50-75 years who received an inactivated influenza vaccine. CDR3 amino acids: CASSPWTIAKNIQYF. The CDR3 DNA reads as TGTGCCAGCAGTCCTTGGACTATAGCCAAAAACATTCAGTACTTC.